This TCR beta chain emerged from a study of blood T cell repertoires in COVID-19. Turning to the study itself: Researchers got acute and convalescent COVID-19 samples from the United States, Italy and Spain.

Methods used by the authors: Amplified reference gene primers provided the basis for estimating nucleated cell counts. TCRdb keeps only in-frame clones here, not all; method: immunoSEQ multiplex PCR. D and trimming come from the DNA, and the V and J calls and clone size come from that table. The profile covers 400,000 to 500,000 clones, with roughly 90% appearing a single time and 1.8% taken by the ten largest. Trimming removed 8 bases at V and 1 base at J, with 20 bases between. The CDR3 spans 17 residues. The germline CDR1 and CDR2 sequences are LGHNA and YSLEER. This sequence was found in a middle-aged woman who had recovered from COVID-19. Sequencing input: PBMCs or T cells enriched from blood (not recorded which). This sequence joins TRBV4-3 and TRBJ2-2; D unresolved. The CDR3 loop is CASRPSYLQMNTGELFF. The CDR3 region has the DNA TGCGCCAGCCGACCCTCGTATTTACAGATGAACACCGGGGAGCTGTTTTTT.